This passage covers 13 T cell receptor beta chains from one sample sequenced in a study of blood T cell repertoires in COVID-19 (dated by TCRdb to the early 2020s). Libraries were built with the immunoSEQ multiplex PCR assay. The table was pulled from immuneACCESS by TCRdb, which kept in-frame rearrangements only. Such tables lose some clones; where checked, under half of the loss comes from unresolved V genes, and the rest has no known cause. This sample lists about 430,000 clones; more than 75% were detected once. The top ten constitute about 0.89% of the sample. Sequenced: PBMCs or T cells enriched from blood (not recorded which). Source of these receptors: a woman in her 30s with acute COVID-19.

This clone occurred a few times. This sequence joins TRBV9 and TRBJ2-3, with 12 bases lining up with TRBD2. Germline-derived CDR1 and CDR2 are SGDLS and YYNGEE. This CDR3 contains 15 residues. The V gene end was trimmed by 4 bases and the J gene end by 6 bases; junction bases not matched to a gene: 6. CDR3 in DNA: TGTGCCAGCAGCATACGGACTAGCGGGGAGGATACGCAGTATTTT. Translated: CASSIRTSGEDTQYF.

This rearrangement joins TRBV18 to TRBJ1-1; D unresolved. The CDR3 has 13 residues. Germline V gene sequence: CDR1 KGHSH, CDR2 LQKENI. Trimming removed 2 bases from V and 1 base from J, with 5 bases in between. This CDR3 reads CASSPVQNTEAFF. The CDR3 DNA reads as TGTGCCAGCTCACCAGTACAGAACACTGAAGCTTTCTTT. The variable domain in full, completed from reference TRBV18 and TRBJ1-1, reads NAGVMQNPRHLVRRRGQEARLRCSPMKGHSHVYWYRQLPEEGLKFMVYLQKENIIDESGMPKERFSAEFPKEGPSILRIQQVVRGDSAAYFCASSPVQNTEAFFGQGTRLTVV.

The CDR3 sequence is CSAAGFNEQFF. Here the CDR3 DNA reads TGCAGTGCCGCGGGGTTTAATGAGCAGTTCTTC. The chain carries TRBV20-1 and TRBJ2-1, with a tentative D call TRBD2 (6 bases). CDR1 DFQATT and CDR2 SNEGSKA come from the germline V gene (reference sequence). Trimming left V 6 bases short and J 7 bases short, with 10 bases between. The CDR3 is 11 residues long.

The CDR3 nucleotides are TGTGCCAGCAGTGGGACAGGGGAATCCTATGGCTACACCTTC. It encodes CASSGTGESYGYTF. The chain couples TRBV25-1 to TRBJ1-2; 9 bases agree with TRBD1. The germline gives CDR1 MGHDK, CDR2 SYGVNS. The CDR3 is 14 amino acids. Trimming at V came to 4 bases and at J to 4 bases, leaving 4 bases not matched to a gene.

The chain is built from TRBV2 and TRBJ1-2; D is possibly TRBD1 (6 bases). Trimming took off 3 bases at V and 3 bases at J, with 8 bases between the two ends. The CDR3 is made up of 13 amino acids. The germline CDR1 and CDR2 sequences are SNHLY and FYNNEI. The CDR3 nucleotides read TGTGCCAGCAGTGATGAGGGGGACTATGGCTACACCTTC. Protein: CASSDEGDYGYTF. The full variable domain, in which reference TRBV2 and TRBJ1-2 provide the parts outside the CDR3, is EPEVTQTPSHQVTQMGQEVILRCVPISNHLYFYWYRQILGQKVEFLVSFYNNEISEKSEIFDDQFSVERPDGSNFTLKIRSTKLEDSAMYFCASSDEGDYGYTFGSGTRLTVV.

The chain employs TRBV27 and TRBJ2-5; a possible D gene is TRBD2 (5 bases). CDR1 is MNHEY, CDR2 SMNVEV, per germline (reference sequence). The CDR3 spans 16 residues. Trimming took 4 bases from V and 1 from J, leaving 16 bases between them. This CDR3 reads CASSSRLAGPQETQYF. The DNA for the CDR3 is TGTGCCAGCAGTTCCCGTCTAGCCGGGCCCCAAGAGACCCAGTACTTC.

The V call is TRBV5-8, the J call TRBJ1-4; 7 bases agree with TRBD1. Unmatched junction bases numbered 8, after V lost 6 bases and J lost 6 bases. CDR3 length: 14 amino acids. Germline V gives CDR1 SGHTS, CDR2 YDEGEE. The CDR3 DNA follows: TGTGCCAGCACCCTGGAGGGGGCGTATGAAAAACTGTTTTTT. It specifies CASTLEGAYEKLFF. Variable domain in full (rest from reference TRBV5-8 and TRBJ1-4): EAGVTQSPTHLIKTRGQQATLRCSPISGHTSVYWYQQALGLGLQFLLWYDEGEERNRGNFPPRFSGRQFPNYSSELNVNALELEDSALYLCASTLEGAYEKLFFGSGTQLSVL.

The chain carries TRBV5-1 and TRBJ2-5; 16 bases map to TRBD2. The germline gives CDR1 SGHRS, CDR2 YFSETQ. The ends lost 2 bases at V and 5 bases at J; junction bases unmatched: 6. This CDR3 is 17 amino acids long. In DNA, the CDR3 is TGCGCCAGCAGCTTCGGGACTAGCGGGGGGGCGTCGGAGACCCAGTACTTC. Translating it yields CASSFGTSGGASETQYF.

V is TRBV12-5 and J is TRBJ1-2; D perhaps matches TRBD1 (6 bases). V was trimmed by 5 bases and J by 2 bases, leaving 18 bases between them. Per germline, CDR1 LGHNT and CDR2 FRNRAP. The CDR3 sequence is 16 residues long. The CDR3 DNA follows: TGTGCTAGTGGTACCAGGGGAGGGAGTACAAACTATGGCTACACCTTC. Translating gives CASGTRGGSTNYGYTF.

The J gene is TRBJ1-5, the V gene TRBV7-2, with D uncertain. Germline V gene data show CDR1 as SGHTA and CDR2 as FQGNSA. V was shortened by 0 bases and J by 3 bases, with 6 bases between the two germline ends. The CDR3 is 14 amino acids. The DNA for the CDR3 is TGTGCCAGCAGCTTAGCGAGAGCCAATCAGCCCCAGCATTTT. It is translated as CASSLARANQPQHF.

The CDR3: CAWSWQGLSNQPQHF. In nucleotides, the CDR3 is TGTGCCTGGAGTTGGCAGGGCCTAAGCAATCAGCCCCAGCATTTT. The gene calls are TRBV30 and TRBJ1-5; D perhaps matches TRBD1 (5 bases). Germline CDR1 is GTSNPN and CDR2 is SVGIG (reference sequence). The CDR3 is 15 amino acids. V was cut by 2 bases and J by 1 base, with 12 bases left in between. Full variable domain (remainder filled in from reference TRBV30 and TRBJ1-5): SQTIHQWPATLVQPVGSPLSLECTVEGTSNPNLYWYRQAAGRGLQLLFYSVGIGQISSEVPQNLSASRPQDRQFILSSKKLLLSDSGFYLCAWSWQGLSNQPQHFGDGTRLSIL.

The rearrangement joins TRBV30 to TRBJ1-5; 12 bases agree with TRBD1. The V segment lost 4 bases and the J segment 6 bases; nucleotides outside the gene matches: 7. This CDR3 contains 15 residues. CDR1 is GTSNPN and CDR2 is SVGIG in the germline V gene (reference sequence). The DNA of the CDR3 is TGTGCCTGGAAGACAGGGACAGGGGGCAGTCAGCCCCAGCATTTT. It is translated as CAWKTGTGGSQPQHF.

This clone was seen more than once but under ten times. This chain connects TRBV19 to TRBJ1-2, with 10 bases matching TRBD1. Germline trimming cut 3 bases from V and 8 bases from J; bases unmatched to any gene: 9. Germline assignment: CDR1 LNHDA and CDR2 SQIVND (reference sequence). The CDR3 has 15 amino acids. The CDR3 nucleotides are TGTGCCAGTAGTATCACTTCCGGGACAGGGGACGGCTACACCTTC. Translating it yields CASSITSGTGDGYTF.